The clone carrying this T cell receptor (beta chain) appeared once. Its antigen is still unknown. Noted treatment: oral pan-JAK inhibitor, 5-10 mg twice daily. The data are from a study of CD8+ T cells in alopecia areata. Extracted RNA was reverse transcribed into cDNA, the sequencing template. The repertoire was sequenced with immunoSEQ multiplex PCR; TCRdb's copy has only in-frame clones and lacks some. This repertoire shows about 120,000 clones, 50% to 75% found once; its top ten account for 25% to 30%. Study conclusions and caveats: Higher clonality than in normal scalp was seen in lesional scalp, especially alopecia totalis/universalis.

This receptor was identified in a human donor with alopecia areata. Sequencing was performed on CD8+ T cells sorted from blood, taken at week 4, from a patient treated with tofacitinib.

This CDR3 is CASSLSMNTEAFF. CDR3 DNA sequence: TGTGCCAGCAGTCTAAGCATGAACACTGAAGCTTTCTTT. This chain links TRBV27 with TRBJ1-1; D is ambiguous. Germline-derived CDR1 and CDR2 are MNHEY and SMNVEV (reference sequence). Between the trimmed V and J ends, which lost 5 bases and 0 bases, there was a span of 7 bases. There are 13 residues in the CDR3.